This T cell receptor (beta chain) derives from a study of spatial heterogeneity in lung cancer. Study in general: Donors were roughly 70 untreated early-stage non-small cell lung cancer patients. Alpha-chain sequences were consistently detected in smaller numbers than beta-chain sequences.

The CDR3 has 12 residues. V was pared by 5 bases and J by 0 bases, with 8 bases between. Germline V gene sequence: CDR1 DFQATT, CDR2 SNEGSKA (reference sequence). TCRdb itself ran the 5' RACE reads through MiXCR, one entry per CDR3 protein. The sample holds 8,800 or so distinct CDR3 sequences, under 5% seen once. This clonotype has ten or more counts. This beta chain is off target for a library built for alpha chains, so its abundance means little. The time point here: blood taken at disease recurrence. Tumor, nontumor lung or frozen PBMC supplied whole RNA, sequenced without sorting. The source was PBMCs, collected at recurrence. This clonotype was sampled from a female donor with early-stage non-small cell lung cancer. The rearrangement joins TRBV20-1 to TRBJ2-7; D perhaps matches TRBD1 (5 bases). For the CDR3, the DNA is TGCAGTGCTGGTGACAGCTCCTACGAGCAGTACTTC. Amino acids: CSAGDSSYEQYF.